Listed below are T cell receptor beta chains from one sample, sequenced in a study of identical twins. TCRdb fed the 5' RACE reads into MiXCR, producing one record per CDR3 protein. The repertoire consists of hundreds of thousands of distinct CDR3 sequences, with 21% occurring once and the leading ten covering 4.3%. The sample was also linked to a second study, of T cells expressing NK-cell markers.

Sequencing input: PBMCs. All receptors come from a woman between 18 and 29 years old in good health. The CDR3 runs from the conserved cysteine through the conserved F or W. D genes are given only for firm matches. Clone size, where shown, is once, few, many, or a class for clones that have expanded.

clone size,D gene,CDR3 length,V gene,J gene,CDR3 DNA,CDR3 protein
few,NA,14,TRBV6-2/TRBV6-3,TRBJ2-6,TGTGCCAGCAGCTGGACCTCTGGGGCCAACGTCCTGACTTTC,CASSWTSGANVLTF
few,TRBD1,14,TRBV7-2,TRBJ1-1,TGTGCCAGCAGCGGGACAGGACTACCGCTTGAAGCTTTCTTT,CASSGTGLPLEAFF
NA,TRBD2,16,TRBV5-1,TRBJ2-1,TGCGCCAGCAGCTCCCCCCTAGCGGGGGGGGGGAATGAGCAGTTCTTC,CASSSPLAGGGNEQFF
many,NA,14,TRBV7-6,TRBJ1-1,TGTGCCAGCAGCTTAAGTGGGAGGGACACTGAAGCTTTCTTT,CASSLSGRDTEAFF
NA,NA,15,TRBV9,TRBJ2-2,TGTGCCAGCAGCGCGACAGCGACGAACACCGGGGAGCTGTTTTTT,CASSATATNTGELFF
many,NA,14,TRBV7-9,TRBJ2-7,TGTGCCAGCAGCTTAGAGTACGGGCGCTACGAGCAGTACTTC,CASSLEYGRYEQYF
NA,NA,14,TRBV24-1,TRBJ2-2,TGTGCCACCGGTAATACGGGACACCCCGGGGAGCTGTTTTTT,CATGNTGHPGELFF
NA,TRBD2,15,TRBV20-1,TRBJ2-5,TGCAGTGCGAGGGCGTGGACTAGCGGGAAAGAGACCCAGTACTTC,CSARAWTSGKETQYF
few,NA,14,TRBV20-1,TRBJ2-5,TGCAGTGCTAGAGATCGGGGACTGGAAGAGACCCAGTACTTC,CSARDRGLEETQYF
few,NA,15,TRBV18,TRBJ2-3,TGTGCCAGCTCCCCCGGGACATACAACACAGATACGCAGTATTTT,CASSPGTYNTDTQYF
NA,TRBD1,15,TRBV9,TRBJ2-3,TGTGCCAGCAGCTTCCGGACAGGGTGGGCAGATACGCAGTATTTT,CASSFRTGWADTQYF
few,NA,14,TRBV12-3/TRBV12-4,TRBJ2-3,TGTGCCAGCAGTATCGGCCGTAGCACAGATACGCAGTATTTT,CASSIGRSTDTQYF
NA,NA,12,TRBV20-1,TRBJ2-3,TGCAGTGCTAGGTCCGTTACAGATACGCAGTATTTT,CSARSVTDTQYF
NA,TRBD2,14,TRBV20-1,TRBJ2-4,TGCGGGGGACTAGCGGGATTAGCCAAAAACATTCAGTACTTC,CGGLAGLAKNIQYF
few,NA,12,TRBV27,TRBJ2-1,TGTGCCAGCACCTCCCTGCGGTATGAGCAGTTCTTC,CASTSLRYEQFF
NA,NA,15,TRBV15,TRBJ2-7,TGTGCCACCAGCAGAAACCCAGCCTTGCCCTACGAGCAGTACTTC,CATSRNPALPYEQYF
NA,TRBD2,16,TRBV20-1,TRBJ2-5,TGCAGTGCTAGCAAACGATCTAGCGGGAGTGAAATGACCCAGTACTTC,CSASKRSSGSEMTQYF
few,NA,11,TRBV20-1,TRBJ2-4,TGCAGTGCCCCCTTACAGAACATTCAGTACTTC,CSAPLQNIQYF
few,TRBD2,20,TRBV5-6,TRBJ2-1,TGTGCCAGCAGCTCCCATAGCTTCGGGACTAGCGGGGGGTCCTACAATGAGCAGTTCTTC,CASSSHSFGTSGGSYNEQFF
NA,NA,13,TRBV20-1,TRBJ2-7,TGCAGTGCGGAAGACAGCAGCTCCTACGAGCAGTACTTC,CSAEDSSSYEQYF
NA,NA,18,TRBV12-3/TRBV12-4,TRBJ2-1,TGTGCCAGCAGTTTGCGGGGCTCTGGAGAACCCCTTGAGAATGAGCAGTTCTTC,CASSLRGSGEPLENEQFF
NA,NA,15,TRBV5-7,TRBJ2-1,TGTGCCAGCAGCTTGGAGGGGAATCCCTACAATGAGCAGTTCTTC,CASSLEGNPYNEQFF
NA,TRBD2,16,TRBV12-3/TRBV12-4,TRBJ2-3,TGTGCCAGCAGTCCCGGTACAGCGGGAGGGGCAGATACGCAGTATTTT,CASSPGTAGGADTQYF
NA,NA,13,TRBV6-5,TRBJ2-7,TGTGCCAGCAGTTACGGCCCGATCTACGAGCAGTACTTC,CASSYGPIYEQYF
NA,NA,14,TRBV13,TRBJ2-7,TGTGCCAGCAGCTTTGGCAGGGTTGGCTACGAGCAGTACTTC,CASSFGRVGYEQYF
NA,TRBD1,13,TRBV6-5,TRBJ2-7,TGTGCCAGCAGTTACGCTACAGGGGTTGAGCAGTACTTC,CASSYATGVEQYF
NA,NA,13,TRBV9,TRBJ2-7,TGTGCCAGCAGCTCGGCGGGACGGTACGAGCAGTACTTC,CASSSAGRYEQYF
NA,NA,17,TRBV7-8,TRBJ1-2,TGTGCCAGCAGTTCGGCCCTACAGGCATCTTCTAACTATGGCTACACCTTC,CASSSALQASSNYGYTF
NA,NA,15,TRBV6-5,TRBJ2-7,TGTGCCAGCAGTTACGTGGCGGCGGGTTCCTACGAGCAGTACTTC,CASSYVAAGSYEQYF
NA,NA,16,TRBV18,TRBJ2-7,TGTGCCAGCTCACAGAGAAGCGGCTCTAGGGGATACGAGCAGTACTTC,CASSQRSGSRGYEQYF
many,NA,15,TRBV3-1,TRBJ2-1,TGTGCCAGCAGCCTACCGAGGGCTAGATACAATGAGCAGTTCTTC,CASSLPRARYNEQFF
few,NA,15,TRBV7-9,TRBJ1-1,TGTGCCAGCAGCCGCATGGGGGGACAGAACACTGAAGCTTTCTTT,CASSRMGGQNTEAFF
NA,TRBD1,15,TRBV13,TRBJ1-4,TGTGCCAGCAGCTCCGGGACAGGGGTTGGAGAAAAACTGTTTTTT,CASSSGTGVGEKLFF
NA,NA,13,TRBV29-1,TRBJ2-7,TGCAGCGTTGGACCCGGGGGAGCTAGCGAGCAGTACTTC,CSVGPGGASEQYF
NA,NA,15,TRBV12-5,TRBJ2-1,TGTGCTAGTGGTTTGAGGGGGGGAGGTTACAATGAGCAGTTCTTC,CASGLRGGGYNEQFF
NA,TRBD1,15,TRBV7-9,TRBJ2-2,TGTGCCAGCAGCATACCACAGGGGGCAGCCGGGGAGCTGTTTTTT,CASSIPQGAAGELFF
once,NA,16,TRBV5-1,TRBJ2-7,TGCGCCAGCAGCCTATACCGGGGATTCGATCCCTACGAGCAGTACTTC,CASSLYRGFDPYEQYF
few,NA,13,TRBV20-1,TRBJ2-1,TGCAGTGCTAGGGGGGAGACGGGCGATGAGCAGTTCTTC,CSARGETGDEQFF
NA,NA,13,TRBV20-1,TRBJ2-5,TGCAGTGCTAGCCCTAGTGTTAGAGAGACCCAGTACTTC,CSASPSVRETQYF
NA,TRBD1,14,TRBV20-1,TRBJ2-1,TGCAGTGCTAGTGGGGACAGGGGGCTCAATGAGCAGTTCTTC,CSASGDRGLNEQFF
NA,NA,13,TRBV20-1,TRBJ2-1,TGCAGTGCTAGTAAGGGACCCACAAGTGAGCAGTTCTTC,CSASKGPTSEQFF
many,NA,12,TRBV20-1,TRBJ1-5,TGCAGTGCTAGAGACCGTAATCAGCCCCAGCATTTT,CSARDRNQPQHF
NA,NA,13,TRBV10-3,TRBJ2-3,TGTGCCACGATCTGGAGCTTAGGGGATACGCAGTATTTT,CATIWSLGDTQYF
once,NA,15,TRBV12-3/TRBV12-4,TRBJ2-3,TGTGCCAGCAGTTTCTGGGACACTTCAGCAGATACGCAGTATTTT,CASSFWDTSADTQYF
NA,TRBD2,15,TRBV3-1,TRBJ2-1,TGTGCCAGCAGCTTTCTAAGCGGGAGTCGTAATGAGCAGTTCTTC,CASSFLSGSRNEQFF
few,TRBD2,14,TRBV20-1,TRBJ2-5,TGCAGTGTAGGGACTAGCGGGGGTCAAGAGACCCAGTACTTC,CSVGTSGGQETQYF
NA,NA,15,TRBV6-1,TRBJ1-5,TGTGCCAGCAGTGAAGGGCAGGCCGCCAGTCAGCCCCAGCATTTT,CASSEGQAASQPQHF